The 30 T cell receptor beta chains in this list originate from one sample, sequenced in a study of OX40 agonist ivuxolimab in advanced cancers. This table comes from immunoSEQ multiplex PCR, and its TCRdb copy is limited to in-frame clones, with some not included. The sample has roughly 35,000 clones, around 89% seen once. Sequencing was performed on CD4+ or CD8+ T cells sorted from blood, taken in a trial of the OX40 agonist ivuxolimab. These receptors all stem from an adult with an advanced solid tumor such as melanoma, head and neck, liver or kidney cancer.

This chain joins TRBV15 and TRBJ1-5; D remains unclear. CDR1 LNHNV and CDR2 YYDKDF come from the germline V gene (reference sequence). This CDR3 spans 14 amino acids. Deletions cut 5 bases from V and 7 bases from J, with 15 bases between. The CDR3 loop is CATSRRGRDQPQHF. In nucleotides, the CDR3 is TGTGCCACCAGCCGACGCGGACGCGACCAGCCCCAGCATTTT.

The chain combines TRBV29-1 with TRBJ2-7, with D maybe TRBD1 (6 bases). Trimming removed 5 bases from V and 2 bases from J, with 16 bases in between. This CDR3 is built from 14 residues. Germline V CDR1 and CDR2: SQVTM, ANQGSEA. The CDR3 here is CSVLRTVPTYEQYF. CDR3 coding DNA: TGCAGCGTTCTCCGGACAGTTCCAACCTACGAGCAGTACTTC.

The J gene is TRBJ2-1, the V gene TRBV15; D is unresolved. CDR1 LNHNV and CDR2 YYDKDF come from the germline V gene (reference sequence). Trimming stripped 0 bases from V and 1 base from J, with 13 bases between. The CDR3 totals 17 residues. The CDR3 region has the DNA TGTGCCACCAGCAGAGAGATGTGGGTGTCGTCCTACAATGAGCAGTTCTTC. Translating gives CATSREMWVSSYNEQFF.

This clone came up once. The CDR3, as DNA: TGTGCCAGCAGCTCGCTCAGGGTCCACGAGCAGTACTTC. Residues: CASSSLRVHEQYF. J is TRBJ2-7 and V is TRBV11-2, with D perhaps TRBD1 (5 bases). The CDR3 sequence is 13 residues long. Looked up from germline, CDR1 is SGHAT and CDR2 is FQNNGV. V gave up 4 bases and J gave up 5 bases, with 12 bases separating them. Complete variable domain (other parts from reference TRBV11-2 and TRBJ2-7): EAGVAQSPRYKIIEKRQSVAFWCNPISGHATLYWYQQILGQGPKLLIQFQNNGVVDDSQLPKDRFSAERLKGVDSTLKIQPAKLEDSAVYLCASSSLRVHEQYFGPGTRLTVT.

This clone has only one observation. J is TRBJ2-2 and V is TRBV4-1; 9 nucleotides align to TRBD1. This CDR3 contains 17 residues. Germline V lookup: CDR1 MGHRA, CDR2 YSYEKL. The V and J ends lost 9 bases and 1 base, in that order; junction bases with no gene match: 12. CDR3 region: CASKRELTGGNTGELFF. The CDR3 region has the DNA TGCGCCAGTAAGAGGGAACTGACAGGGGGGAACACCGGGGAGCTGTTTTTT.

This clone was found once. The chain has TRBV2 and TRBJ1-1; TRBD1 might be the D (6 bases). Trimming took off 6 bases at V and 1 base at J, with 18 bases between the two ends. Germline V CDR1 and CDR2: SNHLY, FYNNEI. The CDR3 is made up of 16 amino acids. The DNA for the CDR3 is TGTGCCAGCAGACCTCCGGGACACTACAAGAACACTGAAGCTTTCTTT. As protein: CASRPPGHYKNTEAFF.

This chain joins TRBV19 and TRBJ1-1; TRBD1 matches at 7 bases. CDR1 is LNHDA, CDR2 SQIVND, per germline (reference sequence). The CDR3 runs to 15 residues. V shed 5 bases and J 5 bases; nucleotides not matched to a gene: 11. In nucleotides, the CDR3 is TGTGCCAGTAGTGGCCACAGGGGAATAGGTACTGAAGCTTTCTTT. It is translated as CASSGHRGIGTEAFF.

The genes are TRBV27 and TRBJ2-2; D not resolved. Germline CDR1 is MNHEY and CDR2 is SMNVEV (reference sequence). V lost 5 bases and J lost 6, with 13 bases in between. The CDR3 is 14 amino acids. The CDR3 region has the DNA TGTGCCAGCAGTACCCGACTTATCCCCGGGGAGCTGTTTTTT. Translation gives CASSTRLIPGELFF.

This chain links TRBV19 with TRBJ1-1; TRBD1 might be the D (5 bases). Germline V gene lookup returns CDR1 LNHDA and CDR2 SQIVND (reference sequence). V lost 7 bases and J lost 1, with 16 bases in between. This CDR3 contains 15 residues. The CDR3, as DNA: TGTGCCAGTAAGGGGACGCAAACGCGGAACACTGAAGCTTTCTTT. Residues: CASKGTQTRNTEAFF.

This chain links TRBV7-3 with TRBJ2-3, with D tentatively TRBD1 (6 bases). The V gene's germline CDR1 is SGHTA and CDR2 FQGTGA. V shed 1 base and J shed 0 bases, with 14 bases lying between them. The CDR3 length is 17 residues. CDR3 loop: CASSLNFGRGSTDTQYF. The CDR3 DNA reads as TGTGCCAGCAGCTTAAACTTCGGCAGGGGAAGCACAGATACGCAGTATTTT.

The rearrangement links TRBV6-4 to TRBJ1-1; perhaps TRBD1 as D (5 bases). The germline gives CDR1 MRHNA, CDR2 SNTAGT. V lost 4 bases to trimming and J lost 4 bases, with 10 bases between them. The CDR3 consists of 13 residues. The CDR3 bases are TGTGCCAGCAGTGCGCAGGGCGGCACTGAAGCTTTCTTT. It translates to CASSAQGGTEAFF.

The chain recombines TRBV10-1 with TRBJ2-2, with 12 bases matching TRBD2. The CDR3 consists of 18 residues. V lost 0 bases to trimming and J lost 6 bases; unmatched junction nucleotides: 8. Germline values: CDR1 WNHNN, CDR2 SYGVQD (reference sequence). The CDR3 reads CASSESSGLAGLAGELFF. The DNA for the CDR3 is TGCGCCAGCAGTGAGTCCTCGGGACTAGCGGGTTTGGCCGGGGAGCTGTTTTTT.

CDR3 protein: CASSLGTGGAEAFF. Here the CDR3 DNA reads TGTGCCAGCAGTTTAGGGACAGGGGGTGCTGAAGCTTTCTTT. This chain joins TRBV6-5 and TRBJ1-1, with 11 bases matching TRBD1. Trimming at V came to 4 bases and at J to 6 bases, leaving 4 bases not matched to a gene. In germline, CDR1 is MNHEY, CDR2 SVGAGI. The CDR3 is 14 amino acids.

V and J are TRBV14 and TRBJ2-3; weak D call: TRBD2 (6 bases). Deletions cut 2 bases from V and 11 bases from J, with 23 bases between. CDR1 SGHDN and CDR2 FVKESK come from the germline V gene. The CDR3 sequence is 16 residues long. CDR3 sequence: CASSQPRGRAVEGQYF. The CDR3 DNA is TGTGCCAGCAGCCAACCGCGGGGCAGGGCGGTCGAGGGGCAGTATTTT.

The genes are TRBV30 and TRBJ1-2; D is perhaps TRBD1 (6 bases). The CDR3 runs 15 residues. Trimming removed 2 bases at V and 7 bases at J, with 20 bases between. CDR1 and CDR2 (germline): GTSNPN, SVGIG (reference sequence). The CDR3 is CAWSSRTGSHVGYTF. DNA for the CDR3: TGTGCCTGGAGTTCGCGTACAGGGTCGCACGTTGGCTACACCTTC.

The rearrangement uses TRBV12-5 and TRBJ2-3; D gene unclear. Germline lookup yields CDR1 LGHNT and CDR2 FRNRAP. The CDR3 covers 12 residues. The ends were cut back, 6 bases at V and 6 bases at J, with 10 bases in the middle. The CDR3: CASGATPDTQYF. The CDR3 DNA reads TGTGCTAGTGGGGCTACCCCGGATACGCAGTATTTT.

The V call is TRBV6-5, the J call TRBJ2-7; TRBD1 aligns across 7 bases. Germline V gene sequence: CDR1 MNHEY, CDR2 SVGAGI. Losses at the gene ends were 11 bases for V and 1 base for J; bases not matched to a gene: 11. The CDR3 covers 14 residues. As DNA, the CDR3 is TGTGCCTCTACTAGGGGGACAGTATCCTACGAGCAGTACTTC. This codes for CASTRGTVSYEQYF.

The V call is TRBV19, the J call TRBJ2-2, with D tentatively TRBD2 (6 bases). The germline V and J ends were trimmed by 1 base and 2 bases, with 14 bases remaining between them. Germline loops: CDR1 LNHDA, CDR2 SQIVND (reference sequence). This CDR3 region has 17 residues. The CDR3 protein is CASSIGGLAHNTGELFF. CDR3 DNA sequence: TGTGCCAGTAGTATAGGCGGGCTAGCGCATAACACCGGGGAGCTGTTTTTT. Filled out from reference TRBV19 and TRBJ2-2, the complete variable domain reads DGGITQSPKYLFRKEGQNVTLSCEQNLNHDAMYWYRQDPGQGLRLIYYSQIVNDFQKGDIAEGYSVSREKKESFPLTVTSAQKNPTAFYLCASSIGGLAHNTGELFFGEGSRLTVL.

This chain links TRBV5-1 with TRBJ2-5; the D call may be TRBD1 or TRBD2 (5 bases each). Trimming shortened V by 0 bases and J by 1 base, and 7 bases separated the two germline ends. This CDR3 comprises 14 residues. CDR1 and CDR2 from the germline V gene are SGHRS and YFSETQ. This CDR3 reads CASSLARGQETQYF. CDR3 coding DNA: TGCGCCAGCAGCTTGGCGAGGGGCCAAGAGACCCAGTACTTC.

The chain is built from TRBV5-4 and TRBJ2-3, with 10 bases identical to TRBD2. Germline values: CDR1 SGHNT, CDR2 YYREEE (reference sequence). This CDR3 contains 15 residues. The ends lost 3 bases at V and 1 base at J; junction bases unmatched: 2. The CDR3 region is CASSSGTSGTDTQYF. CDR3 sequence (DNA): TGTGCCAGCAGCTCCGGGACTAGCGGCACAGATACGCAGTATTTT.

This sequence joins TRBV5-4 and TRBJ2-3, with 12 bases that match TRBD2. Looked up from germline, CDR1 is SGHNT and CDR2 is YYREEE (reference sequence). The V gene end was trimmed by 3 bases and the J gene end by 0 bases; junction bases not matched to a gene: 2. This CDR3 is built from 16 residues. DNA for the CDR3: TGTGCCAGCAGCTCGGGACTAGCGGGCAGCACAGATACGCAGTATTTT. Amino acid sequence: CASSSGLAGSTDTQYF.

The chain links TRBV5-1 to TRBJ2-3, with 7 bases matching TRBD2. The ends lost 2 bases at V and 0 bases at J; junction bases unmatched: 0. Germline loops: CDR1 SGHRS, CDR2 YFSETQ. This CDR3 contains 14 residues. This CDR3 reads CASSFSGSTDTQYF. DNA of the CDR3: TGCGCCAGCAGCTTTAGCGGGAGCACAGATACGCAGTATTTT. The full variable domain, with the rest looked up from reference TRBV5-1 and TRBJ2-3, is KAGVTQTPRYLIKTRGQQVTLSCSPISGHRSVSWYQQTPGQGLQFLFEYFSETQRNKGNFPGRFSGRQFSNSRSEMNVSTLELGDSALYLCASSFSGSTDTQYFGPGTRLTVL.

Only a few counts were recorded for this clone. V and J are TRBV29-1 and TRBJ1-4, with D maybe TRBD1 (5 bases). Germline V lookup: CDR1 SQVTM, CDR2 ANQGSEA. This CDR3 region has 14 residues. Trimming pared 1 base from V and 6 bases from J, leaving 12 bases between. CDR3 in amino acids: CSVEVRLGDEKLFF. The CDR3 DNA reads TGCAGCGTTGAAGTAAGGTTGGGGGATGAAAAACTGTTTTTT.

The chain recombines TRBV5-6 with TRBJ2-7; TRBD1 might be the D (5 bases). The CDR3 has 14 amino acids. Germline V CDR1 and CDR2: SGHDT, YYEEEE. Trimming cost V 2 bases and J 5 bases, with 14 bases left between them. CDR3: CASSLRGRTHEQYF. CDR3 DNA: TGTGCCAGCAGCTTAAGGGGCAGAACCCACGAGCAGTACTTC.

The V gene is TRBV6-5, the J gene TRBJ1-1; the D gene is possibly TRBD1 (5 bases). Germline loops: CDR1 MNHEY, CDR2 SVGAGI. Trimming stripped 0 bases from V and 1 base from J, with 12 bases between. The CDR3 loop spans 16 amino acids. The CDR3 sequence: CASSYSALRENTEAFF. CDR3 coding DNA: TGTGCCAGCAGTTACTCGGCTCTCAGGGAGAACACTGAAGCTTTCTTT.

This rearrangement joins TRBV28 to TRBJ2-7, with TRBD1 matching 8 bases. The CDR3 runs 16 residues. V lost 3 bases, J lost 7 bases, and 14 bases stayed unmatched. Germline V gene data show CDR1 as MDHEN and CDR2 as SYDVKM. The CDR3 nucleotides read TGTGCCAGCAGTTTTCCGGAGGTCAGGGGGCTTTATGAGCAGTACTTC. Translation gives CASSFPEVRGLYEQYF.

Here the CDR3 DNA reads TGTGCCAGCCGGGGCGCGGACGAAGCTTTCTTT. The encoded protein is CASRGADEAFF. V and J are TRBV18 and TRBJ1-1; TRBD1 is a possible D gene (5 bases). V lost 8 bases and J 8 bases, leaving 12 bases between the germline ends. The CDR3 spans 11 residues. Germline V CDR1 and CDR2: KGHSH, LQKENI.

The sample holds a few counts of this clone. The rearrangement joins TRBV25-1 to TRBJ2-7, with unresolved D. Germline lookup yields CDR1 MGHDK and CDR2 SYGVNS. Trimming took 7 bases from V and 6 from J, leaving 16 bases between them. This CDR3 has 13 residues. Here the CDR3 DNA reads TGTGCCAGCACTCCCCTGGCCAATGGCGAGCAGTACTTC. Protein product: CASTPLANGEQYF.

This chain uses TRBV5-4 with TRBJ2-2, with a possible D match to TRBD1 (5 bases). V was cut by 3 bases and J by 3 bases, with 9 bases left in between. Per the germline V gene, CDR1 is SGHNT and CDR2 is YYREEE (reference sequence). This CDR3 comprises 14 residues. The DNA for the CDR3 is TGTGCCAGCAGCTGGGCAGGGTACACCGGGGAGCTGTTTTTT. Amino acid sequence: CASSWAGYTGELFF. The whole variable domain, filled in from reference TRBV5-4 and TRBJ2-2, reads ETGVTQSPTHLIKTRGQQVTLRCSSQSGHNTVSWYQQALGQGPQFIFQYYREEENGRGNFPPRFSGLQFPNYSSELNVNALELDDSALYLCASSWAGYTGELFFGEGSRLTVL.

The chain is built from TRBV6-6 and TRBJ2-4; 8 bases match TRBD1. V trimming: 6 bases; J trimming: 6 bases; junction bases outside the gene matches: 1. The CDR3 length is 12 residues. The V gene's germline CDR1 is MNHNY and CDR2 SVGAGI (reference sequence). The CDR3 spells CASRDRANIQYF. For the CDR3, the DNA is TGTGCCAGCAGGGACAGGGCAAACATTCAGTACTTC.